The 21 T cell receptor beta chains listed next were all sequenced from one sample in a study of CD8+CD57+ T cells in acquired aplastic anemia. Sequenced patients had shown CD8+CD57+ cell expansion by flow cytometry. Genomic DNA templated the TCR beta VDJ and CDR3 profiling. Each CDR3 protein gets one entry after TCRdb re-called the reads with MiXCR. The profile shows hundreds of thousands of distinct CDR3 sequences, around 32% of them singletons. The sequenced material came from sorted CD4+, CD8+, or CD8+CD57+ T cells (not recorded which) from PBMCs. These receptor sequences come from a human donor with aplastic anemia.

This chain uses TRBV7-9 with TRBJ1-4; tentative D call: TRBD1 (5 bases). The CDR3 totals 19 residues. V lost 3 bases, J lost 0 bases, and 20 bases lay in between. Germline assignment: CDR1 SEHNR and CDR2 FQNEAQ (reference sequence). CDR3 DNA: TGTGCCAGCAGCTTGGCCCCCGGGACTAGCGGCGCAACTAATGAAAAACTGTTTTTT. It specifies CASSLAPGTSGATNEKLFF.

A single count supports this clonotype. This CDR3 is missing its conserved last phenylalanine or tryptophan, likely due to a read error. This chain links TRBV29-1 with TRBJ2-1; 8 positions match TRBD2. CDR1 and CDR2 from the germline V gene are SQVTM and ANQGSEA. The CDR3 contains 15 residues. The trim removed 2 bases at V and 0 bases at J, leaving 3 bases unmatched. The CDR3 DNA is TGCAGCGTTGAACTAGCGGGCCACTCCTACAATGAGCAGTTCCTC. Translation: CSVELAGHSYNEQFL.

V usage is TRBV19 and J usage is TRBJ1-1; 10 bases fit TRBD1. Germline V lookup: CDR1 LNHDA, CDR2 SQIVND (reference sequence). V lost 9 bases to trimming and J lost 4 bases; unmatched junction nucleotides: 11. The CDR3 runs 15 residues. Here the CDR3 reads CASSVRDRGGTEAFF. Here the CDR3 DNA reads TGTGCCAGCAGCGTCCGGGACAGGGGAGGCACTGAAGCTTTCTTT. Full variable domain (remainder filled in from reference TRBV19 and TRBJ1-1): DGGITQSPKYLFRKEGQNVTLSCEQNLNHDAMYWYRQDPGQGLRLIYYSQIVNDFQKGDIAEGYSVSREKKESFPLTVTSAQKNPTAFYLCASSVRDRGGTEAFFGQGTRLTVV.

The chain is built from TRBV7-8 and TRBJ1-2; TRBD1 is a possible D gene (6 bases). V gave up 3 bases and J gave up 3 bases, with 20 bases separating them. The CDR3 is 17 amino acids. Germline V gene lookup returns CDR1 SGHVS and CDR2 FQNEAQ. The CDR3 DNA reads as TGTGCCAGCAGCTTTCCTCCTACCCGGGGGCGCGACTATGGCTACACCTTC. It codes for CASSFPPTRGRDYGYTF. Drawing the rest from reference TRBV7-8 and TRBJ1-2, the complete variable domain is GAGVSQSPRYKVAKRGQDVALRCDPISGHVSLFWYQQALGQGPEFLTYFQNEAQLDKSGLPSDRFFAERPEGSVSTLKIQRTQQEDSAVYLCASSFPPTRGRDYGYTFGSGTRLTVV.

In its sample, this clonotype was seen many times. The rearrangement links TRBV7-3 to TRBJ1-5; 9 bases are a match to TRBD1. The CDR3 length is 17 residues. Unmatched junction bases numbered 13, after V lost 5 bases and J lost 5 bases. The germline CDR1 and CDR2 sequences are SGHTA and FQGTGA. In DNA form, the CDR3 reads TGTGCCAGCAGCGCAGACAAGACAGGGGGTAAGGATCAGCCCCAGCATTTT. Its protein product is CASSADKTGGKDQPQHF.

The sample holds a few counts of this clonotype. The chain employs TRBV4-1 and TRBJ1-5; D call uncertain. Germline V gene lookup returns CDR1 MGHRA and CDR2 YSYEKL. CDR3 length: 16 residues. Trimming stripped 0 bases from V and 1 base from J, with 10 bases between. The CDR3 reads CASSQDLSRSNQPQHF. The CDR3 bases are TGCGCCAGCAGCCAAGATCTTTCTCGGAGCAATCAGCCCCAGCATTTT.

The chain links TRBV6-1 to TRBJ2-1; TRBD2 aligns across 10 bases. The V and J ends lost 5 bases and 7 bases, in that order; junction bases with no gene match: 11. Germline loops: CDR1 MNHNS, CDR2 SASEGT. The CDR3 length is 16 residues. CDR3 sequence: CASSPPQAGGQNEQFF. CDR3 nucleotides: TGTGCCAGCAGTCCCCCTCAAGCGGGGGGGCAAAATGAGCAGTTCTTC.

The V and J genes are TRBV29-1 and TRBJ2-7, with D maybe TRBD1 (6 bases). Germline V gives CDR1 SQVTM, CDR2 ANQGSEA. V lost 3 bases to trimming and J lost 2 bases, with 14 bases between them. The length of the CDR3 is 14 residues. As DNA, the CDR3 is TGCAGCGTTGAGGTCCAGGGGCAGACCTACGAGCAGTACTTC. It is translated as CSVEVQGQTYEQYF.

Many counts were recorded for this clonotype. In DNA, the CDR3 is TGTGCCAGTACCGTAACAGGGCAATCCAATCAGCCCCAGCATTTT. Its translation is CASTVTGQSNQPQHF. This chain links TRBV19 with TRBJ1-5, with D maybe TRBD1 (6 bases). Between the trimmed V and J ends, which lost 7 bases and 3 bases, there was a span of 16 bases. The CDR3 consists of 15 residues. Germline CDR1 LNHDA, CDR2 SQIVND (reference sequence).

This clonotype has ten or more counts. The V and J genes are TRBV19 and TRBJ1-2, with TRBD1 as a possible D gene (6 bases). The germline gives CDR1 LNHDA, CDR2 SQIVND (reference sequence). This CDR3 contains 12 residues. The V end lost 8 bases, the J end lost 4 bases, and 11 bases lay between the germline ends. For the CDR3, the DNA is TGTGCCAGTGTCCAGGGGTCCTATGGCTACACCTTC. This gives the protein CASVQGSYGYTF.

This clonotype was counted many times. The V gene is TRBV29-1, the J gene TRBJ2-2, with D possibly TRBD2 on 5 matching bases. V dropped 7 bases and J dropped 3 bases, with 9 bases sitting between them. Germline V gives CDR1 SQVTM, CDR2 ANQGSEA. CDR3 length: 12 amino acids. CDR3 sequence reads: CSGLADTGELFF. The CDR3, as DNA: TGCAGCGGGCTAGCAGACACCGGGGAGCTGTTTTTT.

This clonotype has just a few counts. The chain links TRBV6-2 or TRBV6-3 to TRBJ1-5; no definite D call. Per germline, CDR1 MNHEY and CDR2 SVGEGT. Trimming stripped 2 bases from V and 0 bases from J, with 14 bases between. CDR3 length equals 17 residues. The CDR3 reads CASSYDYSDDSNQPQHF. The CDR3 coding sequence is TGTGCCAGCAGTTACGACTACTCCGATGATAGCAATCAGCCCCAGCATTTT.

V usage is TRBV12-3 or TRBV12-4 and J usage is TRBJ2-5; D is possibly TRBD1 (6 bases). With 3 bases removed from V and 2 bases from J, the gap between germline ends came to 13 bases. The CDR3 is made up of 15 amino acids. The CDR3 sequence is CASSFSARGQETQYF. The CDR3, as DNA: TGTGCCAGCAGTTTTAGTGCGAGGGGGCAAGAGACCCAGTACTTC.

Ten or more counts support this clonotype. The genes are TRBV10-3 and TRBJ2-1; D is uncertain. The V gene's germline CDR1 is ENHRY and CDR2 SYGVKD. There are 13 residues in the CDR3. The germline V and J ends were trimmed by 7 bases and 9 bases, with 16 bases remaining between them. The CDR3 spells CAINGEPTGEQFF. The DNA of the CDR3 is TGTGCCATCAACGGCGAACCGACGGGTGAGCAGTTCTTC.

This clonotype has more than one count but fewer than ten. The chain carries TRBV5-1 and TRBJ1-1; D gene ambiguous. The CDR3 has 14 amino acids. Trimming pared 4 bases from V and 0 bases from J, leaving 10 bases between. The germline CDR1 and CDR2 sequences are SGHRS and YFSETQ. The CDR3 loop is CASSLTRMNTEAFF. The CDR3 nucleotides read TGCGCCAGCAGCCTGACAAGAATGAACACTGAAGCTTTCTTT.

CDR3 nucleotides: TGTGCCAGCAGTGGTCTAGCGGGCTGGTCCTACGAGCAGTACTTC. This translates into CASSGLAGWSYEQYF. This chain joins TRBV6-1 and TRBJ2-7, with 8 bases fitting TRBD2. V gave up 4 bases and J gave up 1 base; unmatched junction bases: 6. The length of the CDR3 is 15 residues. The germline gives CDR1 MNHNS, CDR2 SASEGT.

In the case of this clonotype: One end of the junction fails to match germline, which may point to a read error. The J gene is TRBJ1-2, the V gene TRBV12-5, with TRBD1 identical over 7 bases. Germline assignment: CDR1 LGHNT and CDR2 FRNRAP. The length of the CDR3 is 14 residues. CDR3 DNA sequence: TGTGCTAGTGGATTGGGGGACAGAGACTATGGCTACACCTTC. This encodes CASGLGDRDYGYTF.

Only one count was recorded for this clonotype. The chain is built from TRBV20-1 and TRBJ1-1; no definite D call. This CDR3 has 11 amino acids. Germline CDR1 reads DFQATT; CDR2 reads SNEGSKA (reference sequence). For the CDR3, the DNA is TGCACAGGCAGAGGGAACACTGAAGCTTTCTTT. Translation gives CTGRGNTEAFF.

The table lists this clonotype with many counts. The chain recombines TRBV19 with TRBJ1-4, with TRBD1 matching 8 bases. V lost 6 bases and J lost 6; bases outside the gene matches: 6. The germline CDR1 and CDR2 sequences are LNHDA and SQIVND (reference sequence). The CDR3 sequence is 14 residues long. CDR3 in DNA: TGTGCCAGTAGGAGACAGGGGAGCGATGAAAAACTGTTTTTT. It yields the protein CASRRQGSDEKLFF. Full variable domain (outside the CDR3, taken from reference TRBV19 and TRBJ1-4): DGGITQSPKYLFRKEGQNVTLSCEQNLNHDAMYWYRQDPGQGLRLIYYSQIVNDFQKGDIAEGYSVSREKKESFPLTVTSAQKNPTAFYLCASRRQGSDEKLFFGSGTQLSVL.

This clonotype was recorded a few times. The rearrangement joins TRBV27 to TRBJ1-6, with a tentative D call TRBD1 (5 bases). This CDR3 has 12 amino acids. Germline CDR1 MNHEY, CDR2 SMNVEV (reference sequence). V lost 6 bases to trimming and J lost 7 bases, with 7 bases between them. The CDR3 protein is CASRGQNSPLHF. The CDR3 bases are TGTGCCAGCAGGGGGCAAAATTCACCCCTCCACTTT.

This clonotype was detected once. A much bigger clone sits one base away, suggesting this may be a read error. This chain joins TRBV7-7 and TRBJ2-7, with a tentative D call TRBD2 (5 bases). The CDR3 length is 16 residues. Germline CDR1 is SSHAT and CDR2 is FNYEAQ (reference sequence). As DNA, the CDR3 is TGTGCTAGCAGCTTAGAATCGAGGGAGCGCGCCTACGAGCAGTACTTC. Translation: CASSLESRERAYEQYF.